Listed below are T cell receptor beta chains from one sample, sequenced in a study of cytomegalovirus exposure and HLA in healthy donors. This table comes from immunoSEQ multiplex PCR, and its TCRdb copy is limited to in-frame clones, with some not included. The table lists roughly 150,000 clones, around 96% of them singletons. Sequenced material: PBMCs. Receptors originate from a woman aged 18-29 years in good health and CMV-seronegative. The conserved cysteine and the conserved F or W are not part of the CDR3 here.

v_call cdr3_aa
TRBV7-2 ASTDPRGSSYEQY
TRBV5-6 ASSLALETSGVYNEQF
TRBV9 ASSVSNRGDSPLH
TRBV11-2 ASSSDRSSSGNTIY
TRBV7-9 ASSFMGTGPEKLF
TRBV5-1 ASSFRQGAYEQY
TRBV6-1 ASSEARQANLELEKLF
TRBV7-7 ASSSGQGAHNEQF
TRBV5-8 AGGVETQY
TRBV6-6 ASSSHDRGGDEQF
TRBV5-1 ASSLGDRGTVGYT
TRBV7-3 ASSPGLAGGETDTQY
TRBV6-1 ASTPGRINNSPLH
TRBV5-4 ASSLGDRAKETQY
TRBV7-2 ASSLQAGVTRTQY
TRBV18 ASSLGLKETQY
TRBV4-3 ASSQEGKGLADTQY
TRBV7-2 ASSLDRGSQPQH
TRBV29-1 SVFFRFQENTEAF
TRBV27 ASSLRGGLNTQY
TRBV7-8 ASSPRFSSYEQY
TRBV6-1 ASSGDRGMAF
TRBV4-2 ASSPWTGSSYEQY
TRBV18 ASSPGTGGDGNTIY
TRBV6-6 ASSDSDSPEAF
TRBV20-1 SASRGNEQF
TRBV6-5 ASSPRDTNQPQH
TRBV27 ASSSYSNQPQH
TRBV27 ASSLTGGNTDTQY
TRBV10-3 AIGESAYGYT
TRBV10-1 ASTASGFLGYEQY
TRBV13 ASIPEGGNEQY
TRBV30 AWTRRTGAEAF
TRBV11-2 ASSPELMNTEAF
TRBV4-1 ASSQSTRGYQPQH
TRBV11-2 ASSLQAGSSGANVLT
TRBV2 AGWGGDNSPLH